A selection of T cell receptor beta chains follows, all from one sample in a study of glioma-infiltrating T cells. Via MiXCR, TCRdb re-called the multiplex PCR reads, giving one row per CDR3 protein. The sample carries roughly 350,000 distinct CDR3 sequences, around 45% recorded once. The material sequenced was glioma tissue, nonneoplastic brain tissue, or PBMCs (not recorded which). The receptors were sampled from a human donor with low-grade glioma or glioblastoma, undergoing nonglioma brain surgery, or in good health (not recorded which). CDR3s include the opening cysteine and the closing phenylalanine or tryptophan. The D gene is left open where the match is weak. Some rows mark clone size as missing; the rest say once, few, many or name a class of expanded clone.

>TRBJ2-3|many|TRBV10-3|-
CAISETFTSTDTQYF
TGTGCCATCAGTGAGACCTTCACGAGCACAGATACGCAGTATTTT
>TRBJ1-2|-|TRBV25-1|TRBD1
CASSEGGQGPTSYGYTF
TGTGCCAGCAGTGAAGGGGGACAGGGGCCAACCAGCTATGGCTACACCTTC
>TRBJ2-1|-|TRBV27|TRBD1
CASSLKPPGQGTMSSYNEQLF
TGTGCCAGCAGTCTAAAACCTCCGGGACAGGGAACCATGAGCTCCTACAATGAGCAGCTCTTC
>TRBJ2-1|-|TRBV6-5|-
CASSSLGRVCNEQFF
TGTGCCAGCAGTTCCCTGGGCAGGGTGTGTAATGAGCAGTTCTTC
>TRBJ2-3|-|TRBV5-1|-
CASSLLPLGASTDTQYF
TGCGCCAGCAGCTTGCTGCCACTGGGGGCTAGCACAGATACGCAGTATTTT
>TRBJ2-1|few|TRBV7-2|TRBD1
CASSFSRQGVTYNEQFF
TGTGCCAGCAGCTTTTCCCGCCAGGGGGTCACCTACAATGAGCAGTTCTTC
>TRBJ2-1|-|TRBV25-1|-
CASSEMGRHEQFF
TGTGCCAGCAGTGAAATGGGGCGGCACGAGCAGTTCTTC
>TRBJ2-6|few|TRBV4-3|-
CASSQDLGSGANVLTF
TGCGCCAGCAGCCAAGATCTCGGTTCCGGGGCCAACGTCCTGACTTTC
>TRBJ1-2|-|TRBV27|-
CASSLSWGAGVMGYTF
TGTGCCAGCAGTTTATCTTGGGGGGCAGGAGTGATGGGCTACACCTTC
>TRBJ2-7|-|TRBV19|-
CASSIGGTYEQYF
TGTGCCAGTAGTATCGGGGGAACCTACGAGCAGTACTTC
>TRBJ1-6|many|TRBV15|-
CATSRDSGALHF
TGTGCCACCAGCAGAGATTCGGGGGCCCTCCACTTT
>TRBJ2-5|-|TRBV28|-
CARSLAGIQETQYF
TGTGCCAGAAGTTTGGCTGGAATCCAAGAGACCCAGTACTTC
>TRBJ1-5|-|TRBV20-1|-
CSAGSGWDNQPQHF
TGCAGTGCCGGGAGTGGGTGGGACAATCAGCCCCAGCATTTT
>TRBJ2-7|-|TRBV18|TRBD1
CASSPGTGNYEQYF
TGTGCCAGCTCACCCGGGACAGGGAACTACGAGCAGTACTTC
>TRBJ1-5|-|TRBV12-3/TRBV12-4|TRBD1
CASSLGRGSCQPQHF
TGTGCCAGCAGTTTAGGCAGGGGGAGTTGTCAGCCCCAGCATTTT
>TRBJ1-1|few|TRBV12-3/TRBV12-4|TRBD1
CASSPRTGRGEAFF
TGTGCCAGCAGTCCCCGGACAGGGAGGGGTGAAGCTTTCTTT
>TRBJ2-1|-|TRBV6-2/TRBV6-3|TRBD1
CASSPFRDRGIYNEQFF
TGTGCCAGCAGTCCCTTTCGCGACAGGGGGATTTACAATGAGCAGTTCTTC
>TRBJ1-3|-|TRBV4-2|-
CASSLGPRSSGNTIYF
TGTGCCAGCAGCTTAGGTCCCAGATCCTCTGGAAACACCATATATTTT
>TRBJ2-7|-|TRBV6-1|TRBD2
CASSPRGLAVYEQYF
TGTGCCAGCAGCCCACGAGGACTAGCGGTCTACGAGCAGTACTTC
>TRBJ2-7|many|TRBV6-2/TRBV6-3|TRBD1
CASKKPRDRDYEQYF
TGTGCCAGCAAAAAACCCCGGGACAGGGATTACGAGCAGTACTTC
>TRBJ2-1|many|TRBV28|TRBD2
CASTGGRALNEQFF
TGTGCCAGCACGGGCGGGAGGGCACTCAATGAGCAGTTCTTC
>TRBJ2-1|-|TRBV6-2/TRBV6-3|-
CSSLTPPHLNSYNEQFF
TGTTCCAGCCTTACGCCCCCCCACCTGAACTCCTACAATGAGCAGTTCTTC
>TRBJ1-4|-|TRBV27|TRBD1
CASSSRRGRVEKLFF
TGTGCCAGCAGCTCCCGAAGGGGGCGCGTTGAAAAACTGTTTTTT
>TRBJ2-7|-|TRBV4-2|-
CASSQPSGVVSYEQYF
TGTGCCAGCAGCCAACCCTCGGGGGTAGTCTCCTACGAGCAGTACTTC
>TRBJ2-3|-|TRBV28|-
CASSFGAELTDMQYF
TGTGCCAGCAGTTTTGGGGCGGAACTCACAGATATGCAGTATTTT
>TRBJ1-3|many|TRBV6-5|-
CASSYIGGNTIYF
TGTGCCAGCAGTTACATAGGTGGAAACACCATATATTTT
>TRBJ1-2|-|TRBV12-3/TRBV12-4|-
CASSSGTVFGYTF
TGCGCCAGCAGCTCCGGGACGGTCTTTGGCTACACCTTC
>TRBJ1-1|-|TRBV28|-
CASSPVPTTEAFF
TGTGCCAGCAGTCCCGTTCCGACCACTGAAGCTTTCTTT
>TRBJ1-1|-|TRBV7-3|TRBD1
CASSEIGDRSMNTEAFF
TGTGCCAGCAGTGAAATTGGGGACAGGTCCATGAACACTGAAGCTTTCTTT
>TRBJ2-1|-|TRBV19|TRBD1
CASRDRPGQGRPMDVF
TGTGCCAGTAGAGACAGACCGGGACAGGGTCGACCCATGGACGTCTTC
>TRBJ1-4|-|TRBV7-2|-
CASSQGFGEKLFF
TGTGCCAGCAGCCAGGGGTTCGGAGAAAAACTGTTTTTT
>TRBJ2-3|few|TRBV11-2|TRBD2
CASSRGRLTDTQYF
TGTGCCAGCAGCCGCGGGAGGTTAACAGATACGCAGTATTTT
>TRBJ2-7|few|TRBV7-9|-
CASSLVKGRYEQYF
TGTGCCAGCAGCTTAGTTAAAGGGAGGTACGAGCAGTACTTC
>TRBJ2-7|few|TRBV28|TRBD2
CASSSGSGRFYEQYF
TGTGCCAGCAGTTCGGGGAGCGGGAGGTTCTACGAGCAGTACTTC
>TRBJ2-7|-|TRBV6-1|TRBD2
CASSNLYRGRGLYEQYF
TGTGCCAGCAGTAACCTCTATAGAGGGAGGGGTCTCTACGAGCAGTACTTC
>TRBJ2-7|few|TRBV4-1|-
CASSQLSQQYEQYF
TGCGCCAGCAGCCAGCTCAGCCAGCAGTACGAGCAGTACTTC
>TRBJ1-6|-|TRBV2|-
CASRADSPLHF
TGTGCCAGCAGGGCAGATTCACCCCTCCACTTT
>TRBJ1-2|few|TRBV27|-
CASSSEGGGWNGYTF
TGTGCCAGCAGTTCGGAGGGGGGAGGGTGGAATGGCTACACCTTC
>TRBJ2-1|-|TRBV4-1|-
CASSQWGRANEQFF
TGCGCCAGCAGCCAATGGGGCAGGGCAAATGAGCAGTTCTTC
>TRBJ1-2|-|TRBV7-2|TRBD1
CASSSARTGTYYGYTF
TGTGCCAGCAGCTCCGCGAGGACAGGGACTTACTATGGCTACACCTTC
>TRBJ2-7|-|TRBV6-2/TRBV6-3|-
CASSGGQESYEQYF
TGTGCCAGCAGTGGAGGACAAGAATCCTACGAGCAGTACTTC
>TRBJ1-6|few|TRBV7-3|TRBD1
CASSLKDRDYSPLHF
TGTGCCAGCAGCTTAAAAGACAGGGACTATTCACCCCTCCACTTT
>TRBJ2-4|many|TRBV20-1|TRBD2
CSRTSADQNIQYF
TGCAGTAGGACTAGCGCAGACCAAAACATTCAGTACTTC
>TRBJ1-1|once|TRBV20-1|-
CSDRKGNTEAFF
TGCAGTGATAGGAAGGGCAACACTGAAGCCTTCTTT
>TRBJ2-7|-|TRBV5-8|TRBD1
CASRLDHRGGEQYF
TGTGCCAGCAGACTCGATCACAGGGGTGGGGAGCAGTACTTC
>TRBJ1-1|-|TRBV27|-
CASSPHPMNTEAFF
TGTGCCAGCAGTCCCCATCCCATGAACACTGAAGCTTTCTTT
>TRBJ2-3|-|TRBV5-1|TRBD1
CASSLDDRVGDTQYF
TGCGCCAGCAGCTTGGACGACAGGGTGGGAGATACGCAGTATTTT
>TRBJ2-1|many|TRBV27|-
CASSFSTSTRRGGEQFF
TGTGCCAGCAGTTTCTCCACCTCGACTCGCAGGGGGGGTGAGCAGTTCTTC
>TRBJ2-7|-|TRBV29-1|-
CSVVLLPGSYEQYF
TGCAGCGTTGTTTTATTGCCGGGTTCCTACGAGCAGTACTTC
>TRBJ1-5|-|TRBV12-3/TRBV12-4|TRBD1
CASSLDRVGNQPQHF
TGTGCCAGCAGTTTGGACAGGGTAGGCAATCAGCCCCAGCATTTT
>TRBJ2-7|-|TRBV11-2|TRBD2
CASSLDASGTSYNEQYF
TGTGCCAGCAGCTTAGATGCTAGCGGGACCTCCTACAATGAGCAGTACTTC
>TRBJ2-1|many|TRBV27|TRBD2
CASSLPGLAGENEQFF
TGTGCCAGCAGTTTACCTGGGTTAGCGGGAGAGAATGAGCAGTTCTTC
>TRBJ1-4|few|TRBV6-2/TRBV6-3|-
CASSYRQGMPGANEKLFF
TGTGCCAGCAGTTACCGGCAGGGGATGCCCGGAGCTAATGAAAAACTGTTTTTT
>TRBJ1-5|-|TRBV27|TRBD1
CASGRTGWGDQPQHF
TGTGCCAGCGGGAGGACAGGGTGGGGGGATCAGCCCCAGCATTTT